The rows below give T cell receptor beta chains drawn from one sample of a study of T cell repertoires in cytomegalovirus infection. One entry per CDR3 protein, called by TCRdb with MiXCR from the reads. Counted here are under 95,000 distinct CDR3 sequences, 4% occurring once; the ten biggest clones make up approximately 20%. Sequenced input: PBMCs. The receptor set was obtained from a human donor in good health (CMV status not recorded). Some clones in this sample may be carry-over from other donors' samples. Both conserved end residues are part of each CDR3. The D gene is left open where the match is weak. The listing skips clone size in some rows; elsewhere it reads once, few, many or a size class.

TRBV27,TRBJ2-7,13,.,many,TGTGCCAGCAGTCCAGGGGCGCGCTACGAGCAGTACTTC,CASSPGARYEQYF
TRBV7-2,TRBJ2-3,17,.,many,TGTGCCAGCAGCCCCTCTAAACTAGAAACCATCACGGATACGCAGTATTTT,CASSPSKLETITDTQYF
TRBV7-2,TRBJ2-3,15,TRBD1,.,TGTGCCAGCAGCCGATCCGGACAGGGGACAGATACGCAGTATTTT,CASSRSGQGTDTQYF
TRBV7-2,TRBJ2-1,13,.,.,TGTGCCAGCAGCTTCCCCATGGTTGATGAGCAGTTCTTC,CASSFPMVDEQFF
TRBV12-3/TRBV12-4,TRBJ1-5,13,.,many,TGTGCCAGCAGTTCGGACAGAAATCAGCCCCAGCATTTT,CASSSDRNQPQHF
TRBV28,TRBJ1-4,15,.,many,TGTGCCAGCAGTTTATCCGGACCTGGTGGCGAAAAACTGTTTTTT,CASSLSGPGGEKLFF
TRBV28,TRBJ1-4,14,.,many,TGTGCCAGCAGTTTTCGTTTGAGTAATGAAAAACTGTTTTTT,CASSFRLSNEKLFF
TRBV7-4,TRBJ1-2,11,.,many,TGTGCCAGCAGTATGAGCTATGGCTACACCTTC,CASSMSYGYTF
TRBV7-6,TRBJ2-7,14,.,many,TGTGCCAGCAGCGCCCCGGGGAATTCCTACGAGCAGTACTTC,CASSAPGNSYEQYF
TRBV19,TRBJ2-2,14,TRBD1,.,TGTGCCAGTAGGATAACAGGGGCGGACGGGGAGCTGTTTTTT,CASRITGADGELFF
TRBV7-2,TRBJ1-1,15,.,many,TGTGCCAGCAGCCCCCTCGGGGGGCGAGGAACTGAAGCTTTCTTT,CASSPLGGRGTEAFF
TRBV2,TRBJ2-1,15,.,many,TGTGCCAGCAGCCATACTAGTGACTCCTACAATGAGCAGTTCTTC,CASSHTSDSYNEQFF
TRBV7-2,TRBJ2-3,15,TRBD1,many,TGTGCCAGCAGCTCCTGGGGACAGGGACCAGATACGCAGTATTTT,CASSSWGQGPDTQYF
TRBV7-2,TRBJ2-4,15,.,many,TGTGCCAGCAGCTTAGTCTGGGAAGCCAAAAACATTCAGTACTTC,CASSLVWEAKNIQYF
TRBV11-2,TRBJ2-5,15,.,many,TGTGCCAGCAGCGTCGCGGACGGCCCGGGGTGGGCCCAGTACTTC,CASSVADGPGWAQYF
TRBV7-2,TRBJ1-1,14,.,many,TGTGCCAGCAGCCCCCGATCGCGAAACACTGAAGCTTTCTTT,CASSPRSRNTEAFF
TRBV7-3,TRBJ2-7,19,TRBD2,many,TGTGCCAGCAGCTTACTGGGACTAGCGGTTGGGGGGCGGCGCTACGAGCAGTACTTC,CASSLLGLAVGGRRYEQYF
TRBV7-2,TRBJ2-7,14,.,many,TGTGCCAGCAGCCCGGGAAAGATTTCCTACGAGCAGTACTTC,CASSPGKISYEQYF
TRBV5-5,TRBJ1-5,15,.,many,TGTGCCAGCAGCTCCAGTATGACAGGCCTTCAGCCCCAGCATTTT,CASSSSMTGLQPQHF
TRBV7-2,TRBJ2-5,15,.,many,TGTGCCAGCAGCTTAGTGTTCTGGGATCAGGAGACCCAGTACTTC,CASSLVFWDQETQYF
TRBV7-8,TRBJ2-3,15,TRBD2,many,TGTGCCAGCAGCTTAAATAGCGGGGGGCCAGATACGCAGTATTTT,CASSLNSGGPDTQYF
TRBV5-1,TRBJ1-2,13,.,many,TGCGCCAGCAGCAGGACCGGGGACTATGGCTACACCTTC,CASSRTGDYGYTF
TRBV18,TRBJ1-5,14,.,.,TGTGCCAGCTCACCCCCGTCGGGCAAGCAGCCCCAGCATTTT,CASSPPSGKQPQHF
TRBV7-2,TRBJ2-2,14,.,many,TGTGCCAGCAGCTTATACGGGGACGCGGGGGAGCTGTTTTTT,CASSLYGDAGELFF
TRBV7-2,TRBJ2-1,13,.,many,TGTGCCAACCAGGACCCCCCCTACAATGAGCAGTTCTTC,CANQDPPYNEQFF
TRBV7-2,TRBJ1-2,13,.,many,TGTGCCAGCAGTCGCGACAGGAACTATGGCTACACCTTC,CASSRDRNYGYTF
TRBV6-2/TRBV6-3,TRBJ2-3,12,.,many,TGTGCCAGCAGTTGGGACCGAGGAACGCAGTATTTT,CASSWDRGTQYF
TRBV11-1,TRBJ2-3,16,.,many,TGTGCCAGCAGCTCCCCTCCCGGGACCACATCAGATACGCAGTATTTT,CASSSPPGTTSDTQYF
TRBV7-8,TRBJ1-5,16,.,many,TGTGCCAGCAGCTTAGACGCCTGGGGCCTCAATCAGCCCCAGCATTTT,CASSLDAWGLNQPQHF
TRBV11-3,TRBJ1-1,13,.,many,TGTGCCAGCAGCCCCCCCCTCCACACTGAAGCTTTCTTT,CASSPPLHTEAFF
TRBV11-2,TRBJ1-2,13,TRBD1,many,TGTGCCAGCAGCCGGGGACAGGGCTATGGCTACACCTTC,CASSRGQGYGYTF
TRBV15,TRBJ2-3,14,TRBD1,many,TGTGCCACCAGCATTAGACAGGGCGCAGATACGCAGTATTTT,CATSIRQGADTQYF
TRBV7-4,TRBJ2-5,15,.,many,TGTGCCAGCAGCTTCCCGCGGAGCCACCAAGAGACCCAGTACTTC,CASSFPRSHQETQYF
TRBV7-2,TRBJ2-5,14,.,many,TGTGCCAGCAGCTTAGCCGTGGGCGAAGAGACCCAGTACTTC,CASSLAVGEETQYF